This TCR beta chain was profiled in a study of cytomegalovirus exposure and HLA in healthy donors. Study observations and caveats: DRB1 showed the most TCR associations and HLA-C the fewest in a later analysis, as rates varied by HLA locus. Sequencing likely caused a cluster of highly shared sequence variants. A missense DCLRE1C variant was associated with V- and J-gene trimming of TCR beta chains in a later analysis, and an independent cohort replicated the association. Indistinguishability led to the exclusion of some V segments, TRBV6-2 and TRBV6-3 included.

Comments on this clone: Its antigen is unknown.

PCR primers comprised 60 Vbeta and 13 Jbeta primers. Repertoires were generated with immunoSEQ multiplex PCR, while TCRdb's copy carries only in-frame clones and drops some. The sample carries roughly 130,000 clones, 73% recorded once. The germline gives CDR1 SGHAT, CDR2 FQDESV (reference sequence). The CDR3 totals 16 residues. The germline V and J ends were trimmed by 4 bases and 1 base, with 15 bases remaining between them. Input material: PBMCs. The rearrangement joins TRBV11-1 to TRBJ2-3; D might be TRBD2 (5 bases). This TCR was recovered from a woman in her 40s in good health and CMV-seropositive. As DNA, the CDR3 is TGTGCCAGCAGCTCGCCGGCGGGTCCGGGCACAGATACGCAGTATTTT. Amino acids: CASSSPAGPGTDTQYF.